Listed below are T cell receptor beta chains from one sample, sequenced in a study of shared clonotypes between healthy human individuals. The repertoire was sequenced with immunoSEQ multiplex PCR; TCRdb's copy has only in-frame clones and lacks some. Of about 960,000 clones listed, around three quarters are singletons. Material: memory CD4+ T cells sorted from blood. These TCRs come from a man aged 18 to 30 in good health. CDR3s include the opening cysteine and the closing phenylalanine or tryptophan. D genes are given only for firm matches. The size entry is marked missing in some rows and otherwise reads once, few, many or a size class.

clone_size: .; v_call: TRBV10-1; d_call: .; j_call: TRBJ1-1; cdr3_aa: CASSESGRGGTEAFF; cdr3_nt: TGCGCCAGCAGTGAGTCCGGCAGGGGTGGCACTGAAGCTTTCTTT
clone_size: many; v_call: TRBV2; d_call: .; j_call: TRBJ2-6; cdr3_aa: CASSVTSGANVLTF; cdr3_nt: TGTGCCAGCAGTGTAACGTCTGGGGCCAACGTCCTGACTTTC
clone_size: .; v_call: TRBV28; d_call: .; j_call: TRBJ2-2; cdr3_aa: CASSTNWANGELFF; cdr3_nt: TGTGCCAGCAGCACTAACTGGGCCAACGGGGAGCTGTTTTTT
clone_size: .; v_call: TRBV19; d_call: TRBD1; j_call: TRBJ1-2; cdr3_aa: CASSPWDRANYGYTF; cdr3_nt: TGTGCCAGTAGTCCCTGGGACAGGGCCAACTATGGCTACACCTTC
clone_size: .; v_call: TRBV5-8; d_call: .; j_call: TRBJ1-5; cdr3_aa: CASSFLRQPQHF; cdr3_nt: TGTGCCAGCAGCTTTTTAAGGCAGCCCCAGCATTTT
clone_size: .; v_call: TRBV9; d_call: .; j_call: TRBJ1-3; cdr3_aa: CASSPGVTGNTIYF; cdr3_nt: TGTGCCAGCAGCCCAGGAGTAACTGGAAACACCATATATTTT
clone_size: .; v_call: TRBV5-1; d_call: TRBD2; j_call: TRBJ2-3; cdr3_aa: CASRLLAGGQDTQYF; cdr3_nt: TGCGCCAGCAGGTTACTAGCGGGGGGTCAAGATACGCAGTATTTT
clone_size: .; v_call: TRBV5-1; d_call: .; j_call: TRBJ2-3; cdr3_aa: CASSLDGMGPDTQYF; cdr3_nt: TGCGCCAGCAGCTTGGATGGGATGGGGCCTGATACGCAGTATTTT
clone_size: .; v_call: TRBV18; d_call: .; j_call: TRBJ1-2; cdr3_aa: CASSPTAGGYTF; cdr3_nt: TGTGCCAGCTCACCGACGGCGGGTGGCTACACCTTC
clone_size: .; v_call: TRBV6-6; d_call: TRBD1; j_call: TRBJ2-7; cdr3_aa: CASRTTGTESYEQYF; cdr3_nt: TGTGCCAGCAGAACGACGGGGACAGAGTCCTACGAGCAGTACTTC
clone_size: once; v_call: TRBV30; d_call: .; j_call: TRBJ1-4; cdr3_aa: CAWGQINEKLFF; cdr3_nt: TGTGCCTGGGGACAGATTAATGAAAAACTGTTTTTT